This T cell receptor beta chain was documented in a study of beta chain features in type 1 diabetes. What was sequenced were expressed TCRB transcripts, since all of the isolated RNA had been reverse transcribed. Read counts averaged roughly 4 million for samples of naive, central memory and regulatory T cells. The data were produced by immunoSEQ multiplex PCR, yet TCRdb's version contains in-frame clones alone and is incomplete. The data contain more than 120,000 clones, 8% to 13% of them seen just once; the ten biggest clones take up 1.3%. There are 14 residues in the CDR3. The germline gives CDR1 GTSNPN, CDR2 SVGIG (reference sequence). The V segment lost 3 bases and the J segment 3 bases; nucleotides outside the gene matches: 7. This clone was seen a handful of times. Every single donor gave one heparinised blood draw, and these averaged approximately 120 mL.

The sequence derives from a man younger than 35 in good health. This chain joins TRBV30 and TRBJ2-7; 8 bases map to TRBD1. The source material was naive CD4+ T cells from blood. The CDR3: CAWSPGQGIYEQYF. CDR3 DNA sequence: TGTGCCTGGAGCCCTGGACAGGGAATCTACGAGCAGTACTTC.